This T cell receptor (beta chain) was recorded in a study of identical twins. The trim removed 6 bases at V and 5 bases at J, leaving 4 bases unmatched. The CDR3 loop spans 14 amino acids. One entry per CDR3 protein results from TCRdb running MiXCR on the 5' RACE reads. Seen here are about 790,000 distinct CDR3 sequences, 18% observed once, and the top ten hold around 14%. Study-level points and caveats: Twins shared beta out-of-frame sequences in excess, but this excess was weaker. It was possible that invariant MAIT and iNKT cells partly confounded the zero-insertion analyses.

This clonotype has a handful of counts. What it recognizes is unknown. This sample also belongs to another study, concerning T cells expressing NK-cell markers. This second study notes: Eight donors were sequenced, of whom seven were HCMV-seropositive, while the remaining one was HCMV-seronegative. NKG2C+ dominant clonotypes from more than 5 donors made up about 1.0-7.5% of CD8+ T cells.

This chain uses TRBV12-3 or TRBV12-4 with TRBJ2-5; 12 bases are a match to TRBD1. Material: PBMCs. The TCR originated in a young woman in good health. Here the CDR3 DNA reads TGTGCCAGCAGGAGGGACAGGGGGCCCGAGACCCAGTACTTC. Protein product: CASRRDRGPETQYF.